The rows below give T cell receptor beta chains drawn from one sample of a study of vaccination effects on CD4 cells after COVID-19. Assay: immunoSEQ multiplex PCR; the TCRdb copy retains only in-frame clones and omits some. Among roughly 42,000 clones, 77% were seen once, and the ten largest hold 2.9%. What these receptors recognize is not known. Sequenced here: CD4+ T cells from PBMCs cultured with HCoV-NL63 spike peptides, sampled before COVID-19 vaccination. The receptors originated from a human donor who received a COVID-19 vaccine. CDR3s include the opening cysteine and the closing phenylalanine or tryptophan. The order of the fields is clone size, J gene, V gene, D gene, CDR3 protein, CDR3 DNA. The D gene is left open where the match is weak. Size values are once, few and many counts, or a class for expanded clones, and some rows have none.

>few|TRBJ2-1|TRBV7-3|TRBD2
CASSQSGGDYNEQFF
TGTGCCAGCAGTCAGAGCGGGGGGGACTACAATGAGCAGTTCTTC
>NA|TRBJ2-4|TRBV12-5|NA
CASGLSRQVGNIQYF
TGTGCTAGTGGTTTGTCCAGACAGGTAGGGAACATTCAGTACTTC
>NA|TRBJ2-3|TRBV5-1|TRBD1
CASSLNRGSTDTQYF
TGCGCCAGCAGCTTGAACAGGGGCAGCACAGATACGCAGTATTTT
>NA|TRBJ2-2|TRBV7-2|NA
CASSLVGGGTGELFF
TGTGCCAGCAGCTTAGTCGGTGGCGGCACCGGGGAGCTGTTTTTT
>NA|TRBJ1-5|TRBV27|NA
CASSSRTDHQPQHF
TGTGCCAGCAGTTCGCGGACGGACCACCAGCCCCAGCATTTT
>NA|TRBJ1-2|TRBV6-5|NA
CASSPGLVYGYTF
TGTGCCAGCAGTCCGGGGTTAGTCTATGGCTACACCTTC
>NA|TRBJ2-1|TRBV10-1|NA
CASSDQFEQFF
TGCGCCAGCAGTGATCAGTTTGAGCAGTTCTTC
>once|TRBJ1-1|TRBV6-6|NA
CASSYSKVRTDTEAFF
TGTGCCAGCAGTTACTCAAAAGTTCGGACGGACACTGAAGCTTTCTTT
>NA|TRBJ1-2|TRBV12-3/TRBV12-4|NA
CASSLNTNYGYTF
TGTGCCAGCAGTTTAAACACTAACTATGGCTACACCTTC
>NA|TRBJ1-4|TRBV10-3|NA
CATGRGAFEKLFF
TGTGCCACCGGCCGTGGGGCATTTGAAAAACTGTTTTTT
>NA|TRBJ2-5|TRBV10-3|TRBD2
CAISLSGGRETQYF
TGTGCCATCAGCCTTAGCGGGGGTAGGGAGACCCAGTACTTC
>NA|TRBJ2-3|TRBV2|TRBD2
CASSRIAGGSTDTQYF
TGTGCCAGCAGTCGAATAGCGGGGGGGAGCACAGATACGCAGTATTTT
>NA|TRBJ2-2|TRBV11-2|TRBD1
CASSFRPGGTGELFF
TGTGCCAGCAGCTTTAGGCCAGGGGGAACCGGGGAGCTGTTTTTT
>NA|TRBJ2-2|TRBV9|NA
CASSRGSGSPGELFF
TGTGCCAGCAGTCGTGGGAGTGGGTCCCCCGGGGAGCTGTTTTTT
>NA|TRBJ2-3|TRBV4-3|NA
CASSQEIRSYGTQYF
TGCGCCAGCAGCCAAGAAATACGGTCCTACGGGACGCAGTATTTT
>NA|TRBJ2-1|TRBV24-1|TRBD2
CATSDPTSGGGNEQFF
TGTGCCACCAGTGATCCGACTAGCGGGGGGGGGAATGAGCAGTTCTTC
>NA|TRBJ2-3|TRBV6-5|NA
CASSYSRARTDTQYF
TGTGCCAGCAGTTACTCCAGGGCGAGGACAGATACGCAGTATTTT
>few|TRBJ1-5|TRBV5-1|NA
CASRPTGDDQPQHF
TGCGCCAGCCGACCGACAGGAGACGATCAGCCCCAGCATTTT
>NA|TRBJ2-5|TRBV27|TRBD2
CASSSIAGIRWTQYF
TGTGCCAGCAGTTCGATAGCGGGGATACGATGGACCCAGTACTTC
>NA|TRBJ2-5|TRBV5-4|NA
CASSLGGAQETQYF
TGTGCCAGCAGCTTGGGCGGGGCCCAAGAGACCCAGTACTTC
>NA|TRBJ2-3|TRBV30|TRBD1
CAWSHKNGQGTDTQYF
TGTGCCTGGAGCCACAAAAACGGACAGGGGACGGATACGCAGTATTTT
>NA|TRBJ2-2|TRBV23-1|NA
CASSQRRGAGGELFF
TGCGCCAGCAGTCAACGCCGGGGGGCTGGCGGGGAGCTGTTTTTT
>NA|TRBJ2-3|TRBV27|NA
CASSFDRQFITDTQYF
TGTGCCAGCAGTTTCGACAGACAGTTCATCACAGATACGCAGTATTTT
>NA|TRBJ2-3|TRBV24-1|NA
CATSDSGRAGTDTQYF
TGTGCCACCAGTGACTCCGGACGCGCTGGGACGGATACGCAGTATTTT
>once|TRBJ1-4|TRBV5-1|TRBD1
CASSQGEVGEKLFF
TGCGCCAGCAGCCAGGGGGAAGTGGGTGAAAAACTGTTTTTT
>NA|TRBJ1-2|TRBV6-5|TRBD1
CASSSPGQANYGYTF
TGTGCCAGCAGTTCGCCGGGACAGGCTAACTATGGCTACACCTTC
>few|TRBJ1-5|TRBV4-1|TRBD1
CASSQDIQGTKPQHF
TGCGCCAGCAGCCAAGATATACAGGGGACGAAGCCCCAGCATTTT
>NA|TRBJ2-5|TRBV5-8|NA
CASSLEGFVHQETQYF
TGTGCCAGCAGCTTGGAAGGGTTCGTTCACCAAGAGACCCAGTACTTC
>NA|TRBJ2-1|TRBV5-1|TRBD1
CASSSQGQGIYNEQFF
TGCGCCAGCAGCTCGCAAGGACAGGGGATCTACAATGAGCAGTTCTTC
>NA|TRBJ2-3|TRBV5-1|NA
CASSLVGTEDTQYF
TGCGCCAGCAGCTTGGTTGGGACCGAAGATACGCAGTATTTT